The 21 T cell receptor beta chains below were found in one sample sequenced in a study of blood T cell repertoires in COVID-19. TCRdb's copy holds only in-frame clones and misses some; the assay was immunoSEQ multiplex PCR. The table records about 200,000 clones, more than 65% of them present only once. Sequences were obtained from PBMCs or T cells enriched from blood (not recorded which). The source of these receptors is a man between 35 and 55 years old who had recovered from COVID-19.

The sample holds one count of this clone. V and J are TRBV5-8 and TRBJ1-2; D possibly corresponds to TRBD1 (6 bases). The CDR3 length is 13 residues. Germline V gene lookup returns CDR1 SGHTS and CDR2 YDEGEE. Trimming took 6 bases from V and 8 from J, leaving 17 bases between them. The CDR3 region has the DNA TGTGCCAGCACCCCGGGGGGGCCTTCAGGCTACACCTTC. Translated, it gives CASTPGGPSGYTF.

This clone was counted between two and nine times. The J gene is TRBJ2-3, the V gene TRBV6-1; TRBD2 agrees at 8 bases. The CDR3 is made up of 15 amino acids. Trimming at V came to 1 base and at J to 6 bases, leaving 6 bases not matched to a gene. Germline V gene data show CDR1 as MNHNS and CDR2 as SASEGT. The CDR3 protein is CASSEEAGGLDTQYF. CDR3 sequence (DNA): TGTGCCAGCAGTGAAGAGGCGGGGGGCCTCGATACGCAGTATTTT.

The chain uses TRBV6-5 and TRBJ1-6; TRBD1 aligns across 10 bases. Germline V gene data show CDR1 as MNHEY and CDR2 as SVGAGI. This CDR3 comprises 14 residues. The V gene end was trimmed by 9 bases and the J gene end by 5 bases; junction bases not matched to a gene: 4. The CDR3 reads CASSGQGDNSPLHF. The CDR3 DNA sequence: TGTGCCAGTTCCGGACAGGGGGATAATTCACCCCTCCACTTT.

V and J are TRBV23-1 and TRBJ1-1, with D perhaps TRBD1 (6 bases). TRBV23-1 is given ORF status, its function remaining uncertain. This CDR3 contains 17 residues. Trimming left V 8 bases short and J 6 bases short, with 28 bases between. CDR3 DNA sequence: TGCGCCAGCGGACCTGTGCGGACAGCCGATTTGTACCCTGAAGCTTTCTTT. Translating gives CASGPVRTADLYPEAFF.

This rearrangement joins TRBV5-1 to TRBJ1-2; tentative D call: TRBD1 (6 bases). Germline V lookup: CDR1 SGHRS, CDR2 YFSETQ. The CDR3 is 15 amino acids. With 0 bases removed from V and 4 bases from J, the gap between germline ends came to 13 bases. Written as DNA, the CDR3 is TGCGCCAGCAGCTTGGACCGGACAGAAATCTATGGCTACACCTTC. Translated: CASSLDRTEIYGYTF.

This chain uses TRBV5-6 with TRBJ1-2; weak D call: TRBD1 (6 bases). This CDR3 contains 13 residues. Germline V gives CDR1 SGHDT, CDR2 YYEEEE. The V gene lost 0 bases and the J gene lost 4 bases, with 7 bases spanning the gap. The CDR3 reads CASSLDRAYGYTF. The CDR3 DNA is TGTGCCAGCAGCTTGGACAGGGCCTATGGCTACACCTTC. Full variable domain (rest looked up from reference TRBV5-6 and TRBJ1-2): DAGVTQSPTHLIKTRGQQVTLRCSPKSGHDTVSWYQQALGQGPQFIFQYYEEEERQRGNFPDRFSGHQFPNYSSELNVNALLLGDSALYLCASSLDRAYGYTFGSGTRLTVV.

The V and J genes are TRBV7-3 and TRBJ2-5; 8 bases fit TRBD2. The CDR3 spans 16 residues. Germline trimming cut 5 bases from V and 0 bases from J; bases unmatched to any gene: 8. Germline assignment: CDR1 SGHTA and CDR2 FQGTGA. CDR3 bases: TGTGCCAGCAGCCCGTTTGGTAGCGGGGACCAAGAGACCCAGTACTTC. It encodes CASSPFGSGDQETQYF.

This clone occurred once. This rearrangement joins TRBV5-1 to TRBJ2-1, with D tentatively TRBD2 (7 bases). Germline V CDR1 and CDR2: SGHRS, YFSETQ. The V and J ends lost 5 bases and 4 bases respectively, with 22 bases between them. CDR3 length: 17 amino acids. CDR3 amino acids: CASRRTPDGGLYNEQFF. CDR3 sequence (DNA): TGCGCCAGCAGACGTACCCCTGACGGGGGGCTATACAATGAGCAGTTCTTC.

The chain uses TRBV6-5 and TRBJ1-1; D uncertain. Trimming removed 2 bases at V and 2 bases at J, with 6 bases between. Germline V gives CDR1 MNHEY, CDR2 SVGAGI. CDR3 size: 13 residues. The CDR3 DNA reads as TGTGCCAGCAGTTACATCGTCAACACTGAAGCTTTCTTT. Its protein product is CASSYIVNTEAFF.

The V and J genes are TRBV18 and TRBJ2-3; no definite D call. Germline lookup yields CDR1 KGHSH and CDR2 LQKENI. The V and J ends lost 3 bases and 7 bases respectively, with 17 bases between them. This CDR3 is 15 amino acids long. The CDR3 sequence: CASSPLTLLSNTQYF. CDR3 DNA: TGTGCCAGCTCACCCCTAACCTTACTATCAAATACGCAGTATTTT.

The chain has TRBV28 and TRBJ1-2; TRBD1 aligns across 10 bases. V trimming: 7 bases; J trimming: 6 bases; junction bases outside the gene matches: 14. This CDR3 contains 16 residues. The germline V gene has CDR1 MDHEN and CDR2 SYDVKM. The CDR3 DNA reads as TGTGCCAGCACCCTCCGGCCCGGGACAGGGGTCGATGGCTACACCTTC. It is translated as CASTLRPGTGVDGYTF.

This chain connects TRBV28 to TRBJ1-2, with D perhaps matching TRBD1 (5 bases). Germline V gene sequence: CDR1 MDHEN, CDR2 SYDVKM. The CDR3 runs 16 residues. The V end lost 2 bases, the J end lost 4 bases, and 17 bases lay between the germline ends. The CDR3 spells CASSLNPGQGLYGYTF. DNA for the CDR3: TGTGCCAGCAGTTTAAATCCCGGCCAGGGACTCTATGGCTACACCTTC.

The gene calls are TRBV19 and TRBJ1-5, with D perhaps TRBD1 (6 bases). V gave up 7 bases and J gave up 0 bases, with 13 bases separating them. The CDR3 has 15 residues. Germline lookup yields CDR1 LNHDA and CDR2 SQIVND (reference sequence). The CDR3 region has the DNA TGTGCCAGTAATGAACAGGGTTCTAGCAATCAGCCCCAGCATTTT. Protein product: CASNEQGSSNQPQHF. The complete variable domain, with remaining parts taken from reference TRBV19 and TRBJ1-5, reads DGGITQSPKYLFRKEGQNVTLSCEQNLNHDAMYWYRQDPGQGLRLIYYSQIVNDFQKGDIAEGYSVSREKKESFPLTVTSAQKNPTAFYLCASNEQGSSNQPQHFGDGTRLSIL.

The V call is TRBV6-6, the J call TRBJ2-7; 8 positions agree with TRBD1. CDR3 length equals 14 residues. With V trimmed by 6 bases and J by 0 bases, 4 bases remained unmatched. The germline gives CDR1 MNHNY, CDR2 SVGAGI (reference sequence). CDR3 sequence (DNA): TGTGCCAGCAGGGGACAGGCTAACTCCTACGAGCAGTACTTC. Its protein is CASRGQANSYEQYF.

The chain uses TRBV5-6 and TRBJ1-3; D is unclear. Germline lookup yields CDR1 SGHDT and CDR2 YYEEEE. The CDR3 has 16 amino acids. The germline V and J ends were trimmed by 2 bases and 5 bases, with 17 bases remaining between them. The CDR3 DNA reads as TGTGCCAGCAGCTTATCTGGGGAGTCGACAAGAAACACCATATATTTT. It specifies CASSLSGESTRNTIYF.

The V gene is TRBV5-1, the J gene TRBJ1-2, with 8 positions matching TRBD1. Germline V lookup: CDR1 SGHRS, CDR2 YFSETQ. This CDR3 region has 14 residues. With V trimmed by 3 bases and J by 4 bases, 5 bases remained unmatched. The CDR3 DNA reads TGCGCCAGCAGCTCGGACAGGGAAGGCTATGGCTACACCTTC. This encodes CASSSDREGYGYTF.

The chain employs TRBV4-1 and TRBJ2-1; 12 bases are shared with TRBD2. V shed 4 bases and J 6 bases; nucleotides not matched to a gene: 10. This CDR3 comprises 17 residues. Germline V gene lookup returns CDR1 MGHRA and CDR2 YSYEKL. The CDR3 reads CASSPQWASGGGNEQFF. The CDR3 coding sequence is TGCGCCAGCAGCCCCCAGTGGGCTAGCGGGGGGGGCAATGAGCAGTTCTTC.

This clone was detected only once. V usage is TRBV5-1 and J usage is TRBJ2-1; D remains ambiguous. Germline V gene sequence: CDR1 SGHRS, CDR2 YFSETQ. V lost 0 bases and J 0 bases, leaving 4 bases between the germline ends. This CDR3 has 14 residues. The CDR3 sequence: CASSLGPSYNEQFF. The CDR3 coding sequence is TGCGCCAGCAGCTTGGGGCCCTCCTACAATGAGCAGTTCTTC.

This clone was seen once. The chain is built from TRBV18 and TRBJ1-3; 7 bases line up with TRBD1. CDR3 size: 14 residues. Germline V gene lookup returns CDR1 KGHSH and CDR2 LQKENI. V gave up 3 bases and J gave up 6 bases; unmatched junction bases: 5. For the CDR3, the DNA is TGTGCCAGCTCACCCGGGACAGCCATAAACACCATATATTTT. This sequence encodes CASSPGTAINTIYF.

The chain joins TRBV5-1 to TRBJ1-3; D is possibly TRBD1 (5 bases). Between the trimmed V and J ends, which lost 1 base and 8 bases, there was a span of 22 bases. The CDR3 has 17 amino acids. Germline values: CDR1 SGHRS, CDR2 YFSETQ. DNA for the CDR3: TGCGCCAGCAGCTTGTTTCAGGGACTAACGAGAGCTGACACCATATATTTT. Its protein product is CASSLFQGLTRADTIYF.

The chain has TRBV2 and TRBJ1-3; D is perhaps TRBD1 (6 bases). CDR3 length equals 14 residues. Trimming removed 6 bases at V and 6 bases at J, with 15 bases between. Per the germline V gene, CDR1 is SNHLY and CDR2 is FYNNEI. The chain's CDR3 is CASRNRDVANTIYF. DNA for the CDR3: TGTGCCAGCAGAAACAGGGATGTTGCAAACACCATATATTTT.